The count of the clone carrying this T cell receptor beta chain is one. The source of the sample is a study of blood T cell repertoires in COVID-19. About the research overall: The United States, Italy and Spain provided the acute and convalescent COVID-19 samples. PBMCs, B-cell-depleted T cells, or T cells provided the cDNA or gDNA that made up the material.

Original analysis: From reference gene primer amplification, estimates of nucleated cell counts were derived. Profiling relied on immunoSEQ multiplex PCR, and the TCRdb table lists in-frame clones only, not all of them. D and trimming come from the DNA, and the V and J calls and clone size come from that table. Of more than 85,000 clones in the sample, nearly 90% were seen once. Trimming stripped 4 bases from V and 1 base from J, with 8 bases between. The CDR3 is 14 residues long. Germline V gene sequence: CDR1 LGHDT, CDR2 YNNKEL (reference sequence). This clonotype was sampled from a man aged 45-65 years with active COVID-19. The specimen was peripheral blood. This chain uses TRBV3-1 (or the pseudogene TRBV3-2) with TRBJ1-3; no firm D call. The CDR3 DNA is TGTGCCAGCAGCCCGTCGTTATCTGGAAACACCATATATTTT. Encoded protein: CASSPSLSGNTIYF.